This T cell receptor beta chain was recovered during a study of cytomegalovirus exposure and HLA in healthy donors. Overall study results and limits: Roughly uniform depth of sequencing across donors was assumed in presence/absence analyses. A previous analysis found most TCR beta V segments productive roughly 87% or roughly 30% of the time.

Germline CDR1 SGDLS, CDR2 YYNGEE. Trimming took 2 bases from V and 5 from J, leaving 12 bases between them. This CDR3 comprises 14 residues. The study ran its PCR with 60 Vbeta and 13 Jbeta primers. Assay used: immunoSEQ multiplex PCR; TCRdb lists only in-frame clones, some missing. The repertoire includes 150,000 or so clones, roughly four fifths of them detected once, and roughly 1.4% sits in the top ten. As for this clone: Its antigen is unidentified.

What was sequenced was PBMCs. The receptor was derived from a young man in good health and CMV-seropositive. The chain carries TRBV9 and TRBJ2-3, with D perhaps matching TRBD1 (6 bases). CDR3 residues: CASSVTQGLDTQYF. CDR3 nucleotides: TGTGCCAGCAGCGTCACACAGGGATTAGATACGCAGTATTTT.